The 31 T cell receptor beta chains in this list originate from one sample, sequenced in a study of T-cell memory formation after mild COVID-19. Each CDR3 protein gets one entry after TCRdb re-called the 5' RACE reads with MiXCR. The sample gives tens of thousands of distinct CDR3 sequences, around 17% of which show up once; 30% to 35% is in the top ten. The sequencing sample was made of PBMCs or a T cell subset sorted from them (not recorded which). Every receptor here comes from an adult woman who had mild COVID-19 (a few samples of this study predate the infection). Cell type and time point are not known.

The chain has TRBV7-9 and TRBJ1-6; 9 bases match TRBD1. J gave up 7 bases and V 5 bases, and 9 bases lay outside the gene matches. Germline CDR1 reads SEHNR; CDR2 reads FQNEAQ (reference sequence). The CDR3 extends over 16 amino acids. CDR3 DNA: TGTGCCAGCAGCCCGCGGGGAGACAGGGGGAATTCACCCCTCCACTTT. Translated, it gives CASSPRGDRGNSPLHF.

The chain is built from TRBV20-1 and TRBJ2-7, with D possibly called TRBD1 or TRBD2 (6 bases each). V lost 2 bases, J lost 7 bases, and 9 bases lay in between. In germline, CDR1 is DFQATT, CDR2 SNEGSKA (reference sequence). The CDR3 has 11 amino acids. CDR3 in amino acids: CSARSGAEQYF. Written as DNA, the CDR3 is TGCAGTGCTAGATCGGGGGCAGAGCAGTACTTC.

The chain joins TRBV12-3 or TRBV12-4 to TRBJ2-7, with 7 bases that match TRBD1. V shed 5 bases, J shed 0 bases, and the junction held 4 bases outside the gene matches. The CDR3 totals 14 residues. The CDR3, as DNA: TGTGCCAGCAGTCACGGGACAGTCTCCTACGAGCAGTACTTC. Translated, it gives CASSHGTVSYEQYF.

J is TRBJ2-7 and V is TRBV7-6; the D call may be TRBD1 or TRBD2 (5 bases each). Looked up from germline, CDR1 is SGHVS and CDR2 is FNYEAQ. This CDR3 comprises 13 residues. V was pared by 6 bases and J by 6 bases, with 15 bases between. CDR3 DNA sequence: TGTGCCAGCAGTGGCCCAGGGAGAGTCGAGCAGTACTTC. Translated: CASSGPGRVEQYF.

This clonotype turned up a few times. V gene TRBV20-1 combines with J gene TRBJ2-3; 7 bases fit TRBD2. The length of the CDR3 is 11 residues. Germline loops: CDR1 DFQATT, CDR2 SNEGSKA (reference sequence). V shed 5 bases and J 10 bases; nucleotides not matched to a gene: 6. The CDR3 is CSAGSGGSQYF. For the CDR3, the DNA is TGCAGTGCTGGTTCCGGGGGGTCGCAGTATTTT.

The chain recombines TRBV7-8 with TRBJ2-7; D is unclear. This CDR3 is built from 13 residues. Germline loops: CDR1 SGHVS, CDR2 FQNEAQ. V dropped 4 bases and J dropped 2 bases, with 9 bases sitting between them. CDR3 residues: CASSSPWTYEQYF. Written as DNA, the CDR3 is TGTGCCAGCAGCTCTCCCTGGACCTACGAGCAGTACTTC.

The V gene is TRBV7-9, the J gene TRBJ2-5, with D unresolved. The CDR3 spans 13 residues. Trimming removed 3 bases from V and 2 bases from J, with 7 bases in between. Germline CDR1 SEHNR, CDR2 FQNEAQ (reference sequence). CDR3 nucleotide sequence: TGTGCCAGCAGCTTGGCAATGCAAGAGACCCAGTACTTC. This codes for CASSLAMQETQYF.

The J gene is TRBJ1-1, the V gene TRBV7-8; D ambiguous. Looked up from germline, CDR1 is SGHVS and CDR2 is FQNEAQ. Trimming cost V 6 bases and J 8 bases, with 19 bases left between them. This CDR3 comprises 14 residues. The CDR3 region has the DNA TGTGCCAGCAGTTTCCGGGCCTCGGGAGGCGAAGCTTTCTTT. Residues: CASSFRASGGEAFF.

The chain combines TRBV7-9 with TRBJ2-1, with D perhaps matching TRBD1 (6 bases). The CDR3 covers 12 residues. Trimming cost V 3 bases and J 8 bases, with 8 bases left between them. Germline V lookup: CDR1 SEHNR, CDR2 FQNEAQ (reference sequence). Here the CDR3 reads CASSFRGHEQFF. The CDR3 region has the DNA TGTGCCAGCAGCTTCAGGGGCCATGAGCAGTTCTTC.

This clonotype was recorded a few times. The chain carries TRBV5-6 and TRBJ2-1; 10 nucleotides agree with TRBD1. Germline CDR1 and CDR2: SGHDT and YYEEEE. Germline trimming cut 3 bases from V and 8 bases from J; bases unmatched to any gene: 5. This CDR3 has 14 residues. CDR3 nucleotide sequence: TGTGCCAGCAGCTGGGGGACAGGGGAAGATGAGCAGTTCTTC. Protein sequence: CASSWGTGEDEQFF.

This clonotype appeared a few times. The rearrangement uses TRBV7-9 and TRBJ2-1; no definite D call. Trimming left V 2 bases short and J 5 bases short, with 10 bases between. The CDR3 has 14 amino acids. Germline V CDR1 and CDR2: SEHNR, FQNEAQ (reference sequence). The DNA for the CDR3 is TGTGCCAGCAGCTTACTAGATTCAGACAATGAGCAGTTCTTC. Translated: CASSLLDSDNEQFF. Together with reference TRBV7-9 and TRBJ2-1, the CDR3 gives the full variable domain: DTGVSQNPRHKITKRGQNVTFRCDPISEHNRLYWYRQTLGQGPEFLTYFQNEAQLEKSRLLSDRFSAERPKGSFSTLEIQRTEQGDSAMYLCASSLLDSDNEQFFGPGTRLTVL.

The table lists this clonotype with a few counts. The chain is built from TRBV27 and TRBJ2-7; 10 bases match TRBD2. V trimming: 5 bases; J trimming: 3 bases; junction bases outside the gene matches: 7. CDR3 length: 15 residues. Germline V lookup: CDR1 MNHEY, CDR2 SMNVEV (reference sequence). The CDR3 sequence is CASSPSSGGFYEQYF. Here the CDR3 DNA reads TGTGCCAGCAGTCCATCTAGCGGGGGTTTCTACGAGCAGTACTTC.

This sequence joins TRBV24-1 and TRBJ2-5, with 7 bases fitting TRBD1. The CDR3 has 14 residues. V was clipped by 4 bases and J by 0 bases; unmatched bases: 1. CDR1 and CDR2 from the germline V gene are KGHDR and SFDVKD. This chain's CDR3 is CATSDDRDQETQYF. CDR3 DNA: TGTGCCACCAGTGACGACAGGGACCAAGAGACCCAGTACTTC.

The CDR3 loop is CASSQTSGTTYEQYF. CDR3 DNA: TGTGCCAGCAGTCAAACTAGCGGGACGACCTACGAGCAGTACTTC. V and J are TRBV12-3 or TRBV12-4 and TRBJ2-7, with 10 bases identical to TRBD2. This CDR3 contains 15 residues. Trimming removed 5 bases from V and 2 bases from J; junction bases left unmatched: 6.

The chain couples TRBV2 to TRBJ2-2; D possibly corresponds to TRBD2 (6 bases). The V end lost 5 bases, the J end lost 3 bases, and 22 bases lay between the germline ends. Per the germline V gene, CDR1 is SNHLY and CDR2 is FYNNEI. There are 18 residues in the CDR3. CDR3 amino acids: CASSLQDDWEEDTGELFF. CDR3 DNA sequence: TGTGCCAGCAGTCTACAGGATGATTGGGAGGAGGACACCGGGGAGCTGTTTTTT. Looking up the rest from reference TRBV2 and TRBJ2-2 gives the full variable domain: EPEVTQTPSHQVTQMGQEVILRCVPISNHLYFYWYRQILGQKVEFLVSFYNNEISEKSEIFDDQFSVERPDGSNFTLKIRSTKLEDSAMYFCASSLQDDWEEDTGELFFGEGSRLTVL.

V and J are TRBV5-1 and TRBJ2-7, with 11 bases identical to TRBD2. V shed 4 bases and J 2 bases; nucleotides not matched to a gene: 20. The CDR3 length is 20 residues. The germline gives CDR1 SGHRS, CDR2 YFSETQ. The CDR3 spells CASSNWGEGTGLAVTYEQYF. In DNA, the CDR3 is TGCGCCAGCAGCAACTGGGGCGAGGGAACGGGACTAGCGGTAACCTACGAGCAGTACTTC.

The chain couples TRBV27 to TRBJ2-3, with TRBD2 identical over 10 bases. CDR3 length: 15 residues. After removal of 6 bases from V and 2 bases from J, the junction contained 5 bases not matched to a gene. CDR1 MNHEY and CDR2 SMNVEV come from the germline V gene (reference sequence). In nucleotides, the CDR3 is TGTGCCAGCAGGCCCCTAGCGGGGGCCACAGATACGCAGTATTTT. Its translation: CASRPLAGATDTQYF.

This clonotype has ten or more counts. The chain links TRBV5-1 to TRBJ2-5; D may be TRBD1 (6 bases). V lost 0 bases to trimming and J lost 5 bases, with 11 bases between them. CDR3 length: 14 amino acids. CDR1 and CDR2 (germline): SGHRS, YFSETQ. The CDR3 nucleotides are TGCGCCAGCAGCTTGGCATGGGGGCTGGAGACCCAGTACTTC. Protein: CASSLAWGLETQYF. Full variable domain (outside the CDR3, taken from reference TRBV5-1 and TRBJ2-5): KAGVTQTPRYLIKTRGQQVTLSCSPISGHRSVSWYQQTPGQGLQFLFEYFSETQRNKGNFPGRFSGRQFSNSRSEMNVSTLELGDSALYLCASSLAWGLETQYFGPGTRLLVL.

V usage is TRBV27 and J usage is TRBJ1-3, with TRBD1 as a possible D gene (5 bases). Germline V gene lookup returns CDR1 MNHEY and CDR2 SMNVEV (reference sequence). CDR3 size: 15 residues. Trimming shortened V by 0 bases and J by 5 bases, and 11 bases separated the two germline ends. The CDR3 sequence: CASSLSEGNRNTIYF. Written as DNA, the CDR3 is TGTGCCAGCAGTTTATCGGAGGGGAACCGAAACACCATATATTTT.

This clonotype occurred many times. This rearrangement joins TRBV4-1 to TRBJ2-5, with 13 bases fitting TRBD2. The V and J ends lost 4 bases and 5 bases, in that order; junction bases with no gene match: 13. Germline CDR1 MGHRA, CDR2 YSYEKL. The CDR3 loop spans 18 amino acids. CDR3 in DNA: TGCGCCAGCAGCCTACGACCACTAGCGGGGGGGCTTGAGGAGACCCAGTACTTC. This sequence encodes CASSLRPLAGGLEETQYF.

This clonotype appeared a few times. This chain joins TRBV29-1 and TRBJ2-7; 11 nucleotides line up with TRBD2. The length of the CDR3 is 15 residues. V shed 2 bases and J 2 bases; nucleotides not matched to a gene: 5. The germline V gene encodes CDR1 SQVTM and CDR2 ANQGSEA. The CDR3 region has the DNA TGCAGCGTTGAACTAGCGGGAGGCAAACCCTACGAGCAGTACTTC. Residues: CSVELAGGKPYEQYF.

The chain employs TRBV2 and TRBJ2-3, with 13 positions matching TRBD2. V dropped 4 bases and J dropped 2; count of bases not matched to a gene: 3. Germline loops: CDR1 SNHLY, CDR2 FYNNEI. The CDR3 covers 16 residues. As DNA, the CDR3 is TGTGCCAGCAGTGCAACTAGCGGGAGGGTCACAGATACGCAGTATTTT. Translation: CASSATSGRVTDTQYF. Filled out from reference TRBV2 and TRBJ2-3, the complete variable domain reads EPEVTQTPSHQVTQMGQEVILRCVPISNHLYFYWYRQILGQKVEFLVSFYNNEISEKSEIFDDQFSVERPDGSNFTLKIRSTKLEDSAMYFCASSATSGRVTDTQYFGPGTRLTVL.

The rearrangement joins TRBV6-5 to TRBJ2-6, with 9 positions matching TRBD2. The V segment lost 0 bases and the J segment 2 bases; nucleotides outside the gene matches: 20. The CDR3 is 23 residues long. CDR1 is MNHEY and CDR2 is SVGAGI in the germline V gene. In DNA, the CDR3 is TGTGCCAGCAGTTACTCGCTCGGGTGGGTAGCGGGAGAGGGAGGCCCTGGGGCCAACGTCCTGACTTTC. It codes for CASSYSLGWVAGEGGPGANVLTF.

The chain links TRBV12-3 or TRBV12-4 to TRBJ2-1, with D tentatively TRBD2 (6 bases). The germline V and J ends were trimmed by 7 bases and 5 bases, with 15 bases remaining between them. The CDR3 is made up of 14 amino acids. The CDR3 DNA follows: TGTGCCAGCAACCGAGCGGGCCCAAACAATGAGCAGTTCTTC. Protein product: CASNRAGPNNEQFF.

This chain links TRBV25-1 with TRBJ2-5; TRBD1 matches 10 bases. Unmatched junction bases numbered 5, after V lost 8 bases and J lost 2 bases. This CDR3 is built from 14 residues. Germline loops: CDR1 MGHDK, CDR2 SYGVNS. The CDR3 reads CASDRGLGQETQYF. DNA of the CDR3: TGTGCCAGCGACAGGGGGCTGGGACAAGAGACCCAGTACTTC.

This sequence joins TRBV6-4 and TRBJ2-1; D is perhaps TRBD2 (6 bases). Trimming shortened V by 6 bases and J by 6 bases, and 12 bases separated the two germline ends. The CDR3 sequence is 13 residues long. CDR1 and CDR2 from the germline V gene are MRHNA and SNTAGT. This CDR3 is CASRGGDVNEQFF. Here the CDR3 DNA reads TGTGCCAGCAGAGGAGGGGACGTCAATGAGCAGTTCTTC.

This clonotype was seen more than once but under ten times. V and J are TRBV4-2 and TRBJ2-5; 7 positions agree with TRBD1. From germline, CDR1 is LGHNA and CDR2 YNFKEQ. With 4 bases clipped from V and 0 bases from J, the junction kept 8 bases outside the gene matches. This CDR3 spans 16 amino acids. The CDR3 loop reads CASSPRFGQDQETQYF. The CDR3 DNA is TGTGCCAGCAGCCCCAGATTCGGACAGGACCAAGAGACCCAGTACTTC.

A few counts support this clonotype. For the CDR3, the DNA is TGTGCCAGCACCACGGATCTCCGTCAGGACTATGGCTACACCTTC. Translated, it gives CASTTDLRQDYGYTF. The chain employs TRBV6-5 and TRBJ1-2; unclear D gene. This CDR3 is 15 amino acids long. CDR1 is MNHEY, CDR2 SVGAGI, per germline. Deletions cut 7 bases from V and 3 bases from J, with 18 bases between.

This clonotype came up a few times. The genes are TRBV12-3 or TRBV12-4 and TRBJ2-7; D is possibly TRBD1 or TRBD2 (6 bases each). The germline V and J ends were trimmed by 5 bases and 9 bases, with 17 bases remaining between them. This CDR3 region has 13 residues. CDR3 region: CASSNRDGGWQYF. The CDR3 DNA follows: TGTGCCAGCAGTAACAGGGACGGGGGATGGCAGTACTTC.

The rearrangement uses TRBV7-2 and TRBJ1-2; TRBD1 matches 7 bases. The V and J ends lost 1 base and 4 bases, in that order; junction bases with no gene match: 0. The CDR3 is 13 amino acids. Germline V CDR1 and CDR2: SGHTA, FQGNSA. CDR3 protein: CASSLGQGYGYTF. CDR3 nucleotides: TGTGCCAGCAGCTTAGGACAGGGCTATGGCTACACCTTC.

In this sample, this clonotype turned up a few times. The chain recombines TRBV9 with TRBJ2-2, with 9 bases fitting TRBD2. The CDR3 is made up of 14 amino acids. The germline CDR1 and CDR2 sequences are SGDLS and YYNGEE. V lost 1 base to trimming and J lost 6 bases; unmatched junction nucleotides: 1. CDR3 sequence: CASSVSSGAGELFF. CDR3 DNA: TGTGCCAGCAGCGTATCTAGCGGGGCCGGGGAGCTGTTTTTT.